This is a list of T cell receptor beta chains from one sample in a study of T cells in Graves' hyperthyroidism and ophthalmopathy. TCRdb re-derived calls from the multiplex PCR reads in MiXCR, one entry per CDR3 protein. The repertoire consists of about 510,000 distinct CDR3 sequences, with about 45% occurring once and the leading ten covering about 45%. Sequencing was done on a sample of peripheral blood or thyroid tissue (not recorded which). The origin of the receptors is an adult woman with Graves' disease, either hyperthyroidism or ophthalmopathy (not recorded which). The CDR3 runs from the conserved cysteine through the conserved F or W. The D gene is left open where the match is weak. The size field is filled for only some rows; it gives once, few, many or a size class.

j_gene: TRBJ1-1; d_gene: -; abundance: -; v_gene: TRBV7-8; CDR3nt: TGTGCCAGCAGCTTATACGGACAAGGGGACACTGAAGCTTTCTTT; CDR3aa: CASSLYGQGDTEAFF
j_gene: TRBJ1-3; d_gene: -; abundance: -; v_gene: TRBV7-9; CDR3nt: TGTGCCAGCACCTTAAACAGGGGAAACACCATATATTTT; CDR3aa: CASTLNRGNTIYF
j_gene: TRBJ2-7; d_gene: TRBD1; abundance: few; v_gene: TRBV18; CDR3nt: TGTGCCAGCTCACCAAGGGGACAGTACTACGAGCAGTACTTC; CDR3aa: CASSPRGQYYEQYF
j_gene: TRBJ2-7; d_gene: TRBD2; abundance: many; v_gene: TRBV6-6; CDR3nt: TGTGCCAGCAGTTACATGAGACTAGCGGGAGTTGACTACGAGCAGTACTTC; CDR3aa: CASSYMRLAGVDYEQYF
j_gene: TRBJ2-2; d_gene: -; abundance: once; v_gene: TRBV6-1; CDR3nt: TGTGCCACCCTAAACTTGGGCACCGGGGAGCTGTTTTTT; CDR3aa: CATLNLGTGELFF
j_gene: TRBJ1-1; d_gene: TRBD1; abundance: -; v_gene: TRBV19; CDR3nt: TGTGCCAGTAGGTCCCTGACAGGGCGCACTGAAGCTTTCTTT; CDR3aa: CASRSLTGRTEAFF
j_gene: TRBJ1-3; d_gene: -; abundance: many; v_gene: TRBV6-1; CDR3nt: TGTGCCAGCAGTGAATCCCCTGGAAACACCATATATTTT; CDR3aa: CASSESPGNTIYF
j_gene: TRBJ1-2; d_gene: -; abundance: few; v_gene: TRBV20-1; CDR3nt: TGCAGTGCTAGAGAACCGGGTGACTATGGCTACACCTTC; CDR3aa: CSAREPGDYGYTF
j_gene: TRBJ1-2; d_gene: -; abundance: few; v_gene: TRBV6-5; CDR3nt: TGTGCCAGCAGTTGGTCCATTGGTTATGGCTACACCTTC; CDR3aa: CASSWSIGYGYTF
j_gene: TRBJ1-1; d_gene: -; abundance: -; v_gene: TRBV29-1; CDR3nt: TGCAGCGTAGTAGTAGAGAACACTGAAGCTTTCTTT; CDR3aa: CSVVVENTEAFF
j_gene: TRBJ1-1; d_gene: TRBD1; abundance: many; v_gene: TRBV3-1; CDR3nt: TGTGCCAGCAGCCAAGATGAATCGGACAGGGTCATTGGAGCTTTCTTT; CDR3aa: CASSQDESDRVIGAFF
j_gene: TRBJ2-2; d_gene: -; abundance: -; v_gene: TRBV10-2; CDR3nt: TGCGCCAGCAGTGAGAGGGACATCTCGAACACCGGGGAGCTGTTTTTT; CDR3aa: CASSERDISNTGELFF
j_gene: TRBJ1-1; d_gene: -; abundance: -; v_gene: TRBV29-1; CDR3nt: TGCAGCGTTGAAGATAGTCCTAGGGACACTGAAGCTTTCTTT; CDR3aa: CSVEDSPRDTEAFF
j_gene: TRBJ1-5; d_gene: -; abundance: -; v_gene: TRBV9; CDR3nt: TGTGCCATCAGCGCTTCGAGACATAGCAATCAGCCCCAGCATTTT; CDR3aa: CAISASRHSNQPQHF
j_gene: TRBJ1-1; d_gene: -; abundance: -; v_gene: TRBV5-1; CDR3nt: TGCGCCAGCAGCTTGGAGGGGGGGACAGCTTTCTTT; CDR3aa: CASSLEGGTAFF
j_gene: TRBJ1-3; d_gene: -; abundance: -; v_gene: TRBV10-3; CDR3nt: TGTGCCATCAGTCGCTTAGCGGTAGTGGGAATCTCTGGAAACACCATATATTTT; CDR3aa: CAISRLAVVGISGNTIYF
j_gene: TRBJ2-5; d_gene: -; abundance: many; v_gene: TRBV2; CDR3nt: TGTGCCAGCAAGGGGGGATCCCAAGAGACCCAGTACTTC; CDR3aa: CASKGGSQETQYF
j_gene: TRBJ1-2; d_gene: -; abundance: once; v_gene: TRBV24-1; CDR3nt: TGTGCCACCGTTGACACTTCCGGGGACGATGGCTACACCTTC; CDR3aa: CATVDTSGDDGYTF
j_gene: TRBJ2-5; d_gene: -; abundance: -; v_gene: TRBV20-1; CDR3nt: TGCAGTGCTACCCAGGGGACGACGAACCAAGAGACCCAGTACTTC; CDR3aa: CSATQGTTNQETQYF
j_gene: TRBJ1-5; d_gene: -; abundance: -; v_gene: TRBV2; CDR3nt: TGTGCCAGCAGTGATCCATCACAGCCCGGACCCAATCAGCCCCAGCATTTT; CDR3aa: CASSDPSQPGPNQPQHF
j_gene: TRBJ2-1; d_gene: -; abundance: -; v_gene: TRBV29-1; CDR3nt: TGCAGCGTTGAGGGTAGCGAGTACAATGAGCAGTTCTTC; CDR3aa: CSVEGSEYNEQFF
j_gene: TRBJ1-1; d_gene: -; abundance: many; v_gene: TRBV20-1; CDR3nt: TGCAGTGCTAGAGACCCCCGGGACACTGAAGCTTTCTTT; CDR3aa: CSARDPRDTEAFF
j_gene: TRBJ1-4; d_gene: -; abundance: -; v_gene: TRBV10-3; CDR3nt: TGTGCCATCAGGGGACTAGCGGGAGGGAAACTGTTTTTT; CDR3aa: CAIRGLAGGKLFF
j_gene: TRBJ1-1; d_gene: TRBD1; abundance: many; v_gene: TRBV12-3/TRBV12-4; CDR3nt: TGTGCCAGCAGCGACAGGGCCAACACTGAAGCTTTCTTT; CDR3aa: CASSDRANTEAFF
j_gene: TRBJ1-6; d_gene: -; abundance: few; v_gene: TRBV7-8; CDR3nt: TGTGCCAGCAGCTCCGACTGGGCCCTCCACTTT; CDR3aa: CASSSDWALHF
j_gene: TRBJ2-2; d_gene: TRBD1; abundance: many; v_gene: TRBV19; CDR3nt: TGTGCCAGTAGTCCTACAGGGGGGACAAGGGAGCTGTTTTTT; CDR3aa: CASSPTGGTRELFF
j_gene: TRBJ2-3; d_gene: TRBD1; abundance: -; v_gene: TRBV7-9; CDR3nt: TGTGCCAGCAGCCCGACAGGGGGACACACAGATACGCAGTATTTT; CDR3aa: CASSPTGGHTDTQYF
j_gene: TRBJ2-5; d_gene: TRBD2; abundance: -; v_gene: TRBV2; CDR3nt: TGTGCCAGCACGGCGAGCGGGAGAGACCAAGAGACCCAGTACTTC; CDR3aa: CASTASGRDQETQYF